This T cell receptor (beta chain) was observed in a study of cytomegalovirus exposure and HLA in healthy donors. At the level of the study: Of approximately 400 genotyped donors, roughly 81% clustered with self-reported Caucasian donors.

A remark on this clone: What it binds is not known.

General study results and limits: Accurate prediction of most subjects' HLA-A and HLA-B alleles from TCR beta sequences was reported. Some V segments (TRBV6-2 and TRBV6-3 among them) were excluded as indistinguishable.

PCR primers comprised 60 Vbeta and 13 Jbeta primers. The assay was immunoSEQ multiplex PCR, and TCRdb's table has in-frame clones only and misses some. Counted here are roughly 170,000 clones, almost 80% occurring once; the ten biggest clones make up 1.3%. Trimming cost V 5 bases and J 8 bases, with 16 bases left between them. The CDR3 is made up of 15 amino acids. Germline CDR1 SGHVS, CDR2 FNYEAQ. The sequence derives from a man aged 25 to 45 in good health and CMV-seronegative. V usage is TRBV7-6 and J usage is TRBJ1-6, with a tentative D call TRBD1 (6 bases). What was sequenced was PBMCs. The chain's CDR3 is CASSPGADSDSPLHF. The CDR3 DNA reads as TGTGCCAGCAGCCCAGGGGCGGATTCGGATTCACCCCTCCACTTT. Based on the CDR3 plus reference TRBV7-6 and TRBJ1-6, the full variable domain is GAGVSQSPRYKVTKRGQDVALRCDPISGHVSLYWYRQALGQGPEFLTYFNYEAQQDKSGLPNDRFSAERPEGSISTLTIQRTEQRDSAMYRCASSPGADSDSPLHFGNGTRLTVT.